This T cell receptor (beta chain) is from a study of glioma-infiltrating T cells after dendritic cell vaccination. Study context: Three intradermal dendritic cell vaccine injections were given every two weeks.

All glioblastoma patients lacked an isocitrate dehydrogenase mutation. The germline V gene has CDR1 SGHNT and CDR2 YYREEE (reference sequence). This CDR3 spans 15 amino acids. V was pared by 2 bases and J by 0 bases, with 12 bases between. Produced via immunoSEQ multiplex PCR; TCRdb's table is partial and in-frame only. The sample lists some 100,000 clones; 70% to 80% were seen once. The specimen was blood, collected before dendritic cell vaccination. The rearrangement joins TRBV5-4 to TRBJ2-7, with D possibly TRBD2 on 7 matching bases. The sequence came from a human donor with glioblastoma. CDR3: CASSLGGGASYEQYF. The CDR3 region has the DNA TGTGCCAGCAGCTTAGGTGGGGGGGCCTCCTACGAGCAGTACTTC.